This T cell receptor (beta chain) originates from a study of shared clonotypes between healthy human individuals. Data came from immunoSEQ multiplex PCR; TCRdb stores just in-frame clones and leaves some out. The profile shows approximately 2.1 million clones, more than 85% of them singletons. This CDR3 has 17 residues. V was shortened by 3 bases and J by 0 bases, with 19 bases between the two germline ends. Germline assignment: CDR1 SGHRS and CDR2 YFSETQ. This rearrangement joins TRBV5-1 to TRBJ2-7; possibly TRBD1 for D (6 bases). What was sequenced was naive CD4+ T cells from PBMCs. Subset specified: CD45RA+ positively selected. This TCR was recovered from a man between 18 and 35 years old in good health. Some clones in this sample may be carry-over from other donors' samples. This chain's CDR3 is CASSSIYRDQSSYEQYF. The DNA for the CDR3 is TGCGCCAGCAGCTCTATTTACAGGGACCAGAGCTCCTACGAGCAGTACTTC. The complete variable domain, with remaining parts taken from reference TRBV5-1 and TRBJ2-7, reads KAGVTQTPRYLIKTRGQQVTLSCSPISGHRSVSWYQQTPGQGLQFLFEYFSETQRNKGNFPGRFSGRQFSNSRSEMNVSTLELGDSALYLCASSSIYRDQSSYEQYFGPGTRLTVT.